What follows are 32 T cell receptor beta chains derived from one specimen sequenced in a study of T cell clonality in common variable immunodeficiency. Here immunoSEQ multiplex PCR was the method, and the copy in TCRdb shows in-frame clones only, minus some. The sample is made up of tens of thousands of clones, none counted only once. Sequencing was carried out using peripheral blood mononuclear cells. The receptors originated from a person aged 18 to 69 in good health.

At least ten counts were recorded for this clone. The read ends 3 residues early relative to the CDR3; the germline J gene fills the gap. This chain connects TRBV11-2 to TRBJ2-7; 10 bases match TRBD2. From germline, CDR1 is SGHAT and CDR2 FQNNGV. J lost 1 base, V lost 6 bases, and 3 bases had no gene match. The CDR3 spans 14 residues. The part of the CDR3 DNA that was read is TGTGCCAGCAGGAAAGCGGGAGGGTCCTACGAG. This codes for CASRKAGGSYE. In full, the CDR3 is CASRKAGGSYEQYF.

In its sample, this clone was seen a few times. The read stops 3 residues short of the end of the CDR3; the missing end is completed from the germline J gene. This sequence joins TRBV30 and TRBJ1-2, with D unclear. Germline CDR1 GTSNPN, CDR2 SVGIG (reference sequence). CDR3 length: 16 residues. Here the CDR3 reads CAWSDGLGGRADTYTF. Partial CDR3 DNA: TGTGCCTGGAGTGACGGGCTTGGCGGGAGGGCAGATACC.

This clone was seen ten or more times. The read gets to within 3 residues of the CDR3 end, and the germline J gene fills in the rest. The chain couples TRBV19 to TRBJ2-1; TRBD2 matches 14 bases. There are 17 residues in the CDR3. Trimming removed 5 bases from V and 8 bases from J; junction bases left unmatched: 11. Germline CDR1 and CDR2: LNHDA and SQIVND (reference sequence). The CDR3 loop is CASSVLSGGLAGDEQFF. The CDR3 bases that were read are TGTGCCAGTAGTGTCCTCTCCGGGGGACTAGCGGGAGATGAG.

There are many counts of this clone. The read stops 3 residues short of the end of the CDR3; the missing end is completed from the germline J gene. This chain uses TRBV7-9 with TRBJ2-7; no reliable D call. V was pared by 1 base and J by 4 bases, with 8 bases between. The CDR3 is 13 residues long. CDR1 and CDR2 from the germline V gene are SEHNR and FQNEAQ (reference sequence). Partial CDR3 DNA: TGTGCCAGCAGCTTAGACTCAACGTACGAG. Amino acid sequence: CASSLDSTYE. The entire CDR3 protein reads CASSLDSTYEQYF.

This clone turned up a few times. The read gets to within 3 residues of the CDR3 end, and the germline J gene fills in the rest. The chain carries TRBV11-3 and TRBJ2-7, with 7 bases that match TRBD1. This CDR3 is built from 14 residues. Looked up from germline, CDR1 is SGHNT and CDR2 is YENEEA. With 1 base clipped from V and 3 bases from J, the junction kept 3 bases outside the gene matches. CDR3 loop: CASSLVGTDYEQYF. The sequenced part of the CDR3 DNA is TGTGCCAGCAGCTTAGTGGGGACAGACTACGAG.

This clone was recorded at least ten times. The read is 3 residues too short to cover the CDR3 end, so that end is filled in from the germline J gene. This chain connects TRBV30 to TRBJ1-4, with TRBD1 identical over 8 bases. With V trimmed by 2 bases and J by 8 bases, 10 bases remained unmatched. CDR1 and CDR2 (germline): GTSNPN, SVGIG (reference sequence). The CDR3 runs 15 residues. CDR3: CAWSLSQGAREKLFF. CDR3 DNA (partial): TGTGCCTGGAGTCTCTCCCAGGGGGCAAGGGAAAAA. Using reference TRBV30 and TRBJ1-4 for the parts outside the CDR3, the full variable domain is SQTIHQWPATLVQPVGSPLSLECTVEGTSNPNLYWYRQAAGRGLQLLFYSVGIGQISSEVPQNLSASRPQDRQFILSSKKLLLSDSGFYLCAWSLSQGAREKLFFGSGTQLSVL.

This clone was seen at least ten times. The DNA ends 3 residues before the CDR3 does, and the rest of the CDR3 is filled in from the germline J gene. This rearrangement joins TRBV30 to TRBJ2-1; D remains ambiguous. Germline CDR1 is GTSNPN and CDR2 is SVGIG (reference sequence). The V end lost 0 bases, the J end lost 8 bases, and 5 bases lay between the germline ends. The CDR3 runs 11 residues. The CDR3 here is CAWSVTYEQFF. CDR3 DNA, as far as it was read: TGTGCCTGGAGTGTAACTTATGAG.

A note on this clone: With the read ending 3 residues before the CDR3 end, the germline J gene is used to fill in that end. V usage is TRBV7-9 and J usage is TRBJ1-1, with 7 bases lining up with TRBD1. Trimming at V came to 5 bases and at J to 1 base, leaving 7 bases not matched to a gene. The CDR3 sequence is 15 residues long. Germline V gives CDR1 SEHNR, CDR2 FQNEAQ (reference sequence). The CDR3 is CASSPGQIWNTEAFF. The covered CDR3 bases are TGTGCCAGCAGCCCGGGACAGATTTGGAACACTGAA.

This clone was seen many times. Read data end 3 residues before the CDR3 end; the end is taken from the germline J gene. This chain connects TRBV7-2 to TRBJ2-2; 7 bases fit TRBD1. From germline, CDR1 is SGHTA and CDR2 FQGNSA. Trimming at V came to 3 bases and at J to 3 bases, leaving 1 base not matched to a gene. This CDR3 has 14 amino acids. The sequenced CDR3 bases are TGTGCCAGCAGCTTCACAGGGGACACCGGGGAG. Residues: CASSFTGDTGE. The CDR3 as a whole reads CASSFTGDTGELFF.

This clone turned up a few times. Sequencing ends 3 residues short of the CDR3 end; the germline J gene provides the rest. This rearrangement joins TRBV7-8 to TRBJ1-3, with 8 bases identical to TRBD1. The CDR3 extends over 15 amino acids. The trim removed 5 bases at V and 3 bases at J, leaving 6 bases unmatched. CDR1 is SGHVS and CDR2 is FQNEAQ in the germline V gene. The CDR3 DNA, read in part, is TGTGCCAGCAGCACGAGGACAGGGTTTGGAAACACC. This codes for CASSTRTGFGNT. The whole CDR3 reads CASSTRTGFGNTIYF.

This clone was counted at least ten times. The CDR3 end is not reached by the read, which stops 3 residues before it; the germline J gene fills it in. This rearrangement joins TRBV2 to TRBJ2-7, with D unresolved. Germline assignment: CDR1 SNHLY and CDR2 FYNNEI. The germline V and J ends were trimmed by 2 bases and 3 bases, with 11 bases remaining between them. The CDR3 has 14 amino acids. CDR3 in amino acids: CASSERFSSYEQYF. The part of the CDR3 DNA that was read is TGTGCCAGCAGTGAACGATTTAGCAGCTACGAG.

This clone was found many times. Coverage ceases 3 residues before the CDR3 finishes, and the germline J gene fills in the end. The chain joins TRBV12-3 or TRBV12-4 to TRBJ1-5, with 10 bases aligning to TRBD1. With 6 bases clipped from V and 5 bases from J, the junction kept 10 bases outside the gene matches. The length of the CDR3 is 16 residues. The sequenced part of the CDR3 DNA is TGTGCCAGCAGCGCTCCCGGGACAGGGGTTCATCAGCCC. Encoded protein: CASSAPGTGVHQP. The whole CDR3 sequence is CASSAPGTGVHQPQHF.

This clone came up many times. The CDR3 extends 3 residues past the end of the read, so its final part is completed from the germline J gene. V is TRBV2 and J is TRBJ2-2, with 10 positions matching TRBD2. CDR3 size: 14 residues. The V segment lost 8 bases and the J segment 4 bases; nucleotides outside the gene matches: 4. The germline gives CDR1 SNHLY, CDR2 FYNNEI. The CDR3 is CASLAGVSTGELFF. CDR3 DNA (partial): TGTGCCAGCCTAGCGGGAGTGAGCACCGGGGAG.

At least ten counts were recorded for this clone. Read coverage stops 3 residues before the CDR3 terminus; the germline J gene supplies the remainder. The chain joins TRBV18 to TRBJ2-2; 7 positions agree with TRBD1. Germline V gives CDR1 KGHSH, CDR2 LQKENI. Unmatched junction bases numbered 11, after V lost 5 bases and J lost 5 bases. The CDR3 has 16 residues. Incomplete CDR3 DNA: TGTGCCAGCTCAAACCGGGACAGTCGATTAACCGGGGAG. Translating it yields CASSNRDSRLTGE. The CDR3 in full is CASSNRDSRLTGELFF.

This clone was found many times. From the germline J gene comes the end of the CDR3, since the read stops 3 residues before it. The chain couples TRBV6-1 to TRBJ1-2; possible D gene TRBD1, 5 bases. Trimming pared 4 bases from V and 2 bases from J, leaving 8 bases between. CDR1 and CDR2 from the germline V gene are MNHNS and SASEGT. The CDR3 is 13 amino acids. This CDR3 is CASSGQKNYGYTF. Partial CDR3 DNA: TGTGCCAGCAGTGGACAGAAGAACTATGGC.

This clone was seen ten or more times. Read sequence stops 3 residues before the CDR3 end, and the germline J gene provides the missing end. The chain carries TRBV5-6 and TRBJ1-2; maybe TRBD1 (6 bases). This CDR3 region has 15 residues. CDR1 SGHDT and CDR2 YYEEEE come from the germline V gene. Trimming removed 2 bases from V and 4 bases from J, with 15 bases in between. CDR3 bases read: TGTGCCAGCAGCTTCCCCGCGACAGGCTCCTATGGC. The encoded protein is CASSFPATGSYG. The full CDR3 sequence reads CASSFPATGSYGYTF. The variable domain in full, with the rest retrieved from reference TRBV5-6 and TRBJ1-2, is DAGVTQSPTHLIKTRGQQVTLRCSPKSGHDTVSWYQQALGQGPQFIFQYYEEEERQRGNFPDRFSGHQFPNYSSELNVNALLLGDSALYLCASSFPATGSYGYTFGSGTRLTVV.

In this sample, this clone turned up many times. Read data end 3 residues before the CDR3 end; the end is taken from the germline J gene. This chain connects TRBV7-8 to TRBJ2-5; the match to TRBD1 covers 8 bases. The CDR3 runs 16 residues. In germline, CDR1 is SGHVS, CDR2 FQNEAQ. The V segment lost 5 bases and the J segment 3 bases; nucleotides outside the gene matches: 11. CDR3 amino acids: CASSLGVAGGEETQYF. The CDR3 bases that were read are TGTGCCAGCAGCCTAGGCGTGGCAGGGGGCGAAGAGACC.

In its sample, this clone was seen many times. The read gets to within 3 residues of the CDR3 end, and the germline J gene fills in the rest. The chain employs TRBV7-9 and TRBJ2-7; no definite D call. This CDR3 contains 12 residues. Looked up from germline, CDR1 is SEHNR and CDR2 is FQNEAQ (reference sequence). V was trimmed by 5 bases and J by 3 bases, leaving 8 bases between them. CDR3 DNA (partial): TGTGCCAGCAGCGCCAACAGCTACGAG. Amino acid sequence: CASSANSYE. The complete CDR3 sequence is CASSANSYEQYF.

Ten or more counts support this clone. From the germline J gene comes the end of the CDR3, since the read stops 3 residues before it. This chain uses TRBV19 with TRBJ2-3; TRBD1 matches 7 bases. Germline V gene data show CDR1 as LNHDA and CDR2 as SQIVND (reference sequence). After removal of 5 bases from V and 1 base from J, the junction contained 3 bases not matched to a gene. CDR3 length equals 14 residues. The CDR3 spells CASSAQGGTDTQYF. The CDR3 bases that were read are TGTGCCAGTAGTGCGCAGGGGGGCACAGATACG.

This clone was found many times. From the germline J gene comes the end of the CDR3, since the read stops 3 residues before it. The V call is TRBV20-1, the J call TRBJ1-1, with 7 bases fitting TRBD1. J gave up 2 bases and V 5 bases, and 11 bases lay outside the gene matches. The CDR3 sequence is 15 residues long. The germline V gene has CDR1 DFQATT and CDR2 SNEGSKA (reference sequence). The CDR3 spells CSASPGTVINTEAFF. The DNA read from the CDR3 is TGCAGTGCTTCCCCCGGGACAGTGATAAACACTGAA.

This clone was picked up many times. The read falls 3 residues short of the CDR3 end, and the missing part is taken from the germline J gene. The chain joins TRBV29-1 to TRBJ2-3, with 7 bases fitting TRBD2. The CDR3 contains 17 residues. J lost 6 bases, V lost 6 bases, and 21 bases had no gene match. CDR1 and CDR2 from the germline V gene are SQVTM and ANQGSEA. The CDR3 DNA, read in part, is TGCAGCGTCCATGCCCCGGCGGGAGTGCCTTCAATGGATACG. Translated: CSVHAPAGVPSMDT. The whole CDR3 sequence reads CSVHAPAGVPSMDTQYF.

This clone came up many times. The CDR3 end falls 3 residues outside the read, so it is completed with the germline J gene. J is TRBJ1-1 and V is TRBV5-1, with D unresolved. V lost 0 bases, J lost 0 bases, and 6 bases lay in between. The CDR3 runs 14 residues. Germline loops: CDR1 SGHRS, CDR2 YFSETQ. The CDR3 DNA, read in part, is TGCGCCAGCAGCTTGGACAGCATGAACACTGAA. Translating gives CASSLDSMNTE. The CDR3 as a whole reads CASSLDSMNTEAFF.

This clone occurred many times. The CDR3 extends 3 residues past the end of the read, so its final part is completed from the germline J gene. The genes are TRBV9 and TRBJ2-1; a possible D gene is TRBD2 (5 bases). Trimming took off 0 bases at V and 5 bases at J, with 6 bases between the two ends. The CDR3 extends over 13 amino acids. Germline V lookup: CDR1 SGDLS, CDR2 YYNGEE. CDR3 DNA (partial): TGTGCCAGCAGCGTAGAAGCGGACAATGAG. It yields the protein CASSVEADNE. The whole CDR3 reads CASSVEADNEQFF. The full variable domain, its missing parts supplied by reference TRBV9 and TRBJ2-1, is DSGVTQTPKHLITATGQRVTLRCSPRSGDLSVYWYQQSLDQGLQFLIQYYNGEERAKGNILERFSAQQFPDLHSELNLSSLELGDSALYFCASSVEADNEQFFGPGTRLTVL.

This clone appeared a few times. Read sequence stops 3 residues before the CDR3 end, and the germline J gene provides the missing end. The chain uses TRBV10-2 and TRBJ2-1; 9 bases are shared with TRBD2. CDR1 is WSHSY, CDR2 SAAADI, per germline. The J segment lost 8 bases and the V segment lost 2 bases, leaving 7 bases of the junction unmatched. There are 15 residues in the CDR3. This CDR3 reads CASSEGGREGDEQFF. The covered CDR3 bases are TGCGCCAGCAGTGAGGGCGGGAGGGAAGGCGATGAG.

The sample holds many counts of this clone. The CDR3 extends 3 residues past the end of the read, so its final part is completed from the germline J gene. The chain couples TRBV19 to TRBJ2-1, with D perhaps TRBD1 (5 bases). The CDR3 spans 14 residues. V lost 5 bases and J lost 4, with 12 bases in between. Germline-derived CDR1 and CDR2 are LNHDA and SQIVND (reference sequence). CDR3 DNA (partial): TGTGCCAGTAGTGGCGCACAGGATTACAATGAG. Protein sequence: CASSGAQDYNE. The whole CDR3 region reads CASSGAQDYNEQFF. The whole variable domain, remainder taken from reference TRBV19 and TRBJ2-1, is DGGITQSPKYLFRKEGQNVTLSCEQNLNHDAMYWYRQDPGQGLRLIYYSQIVNDFQKGDIAEGYSVSREKKESFPLTVTSAQKNPTAFYLCASSGAQDYNEQFFGPGTRLTVL.

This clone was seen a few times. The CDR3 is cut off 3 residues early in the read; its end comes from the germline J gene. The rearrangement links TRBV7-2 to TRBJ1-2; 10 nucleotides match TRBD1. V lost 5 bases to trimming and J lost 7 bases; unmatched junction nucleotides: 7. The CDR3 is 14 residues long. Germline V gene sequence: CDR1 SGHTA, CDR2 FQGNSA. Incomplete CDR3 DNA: TGTGCCAGCAGCCCGGGTGGACAGGGGGGTGGC. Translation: CASSPGGQGGG. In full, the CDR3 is CASSPGGQGGGYTF.

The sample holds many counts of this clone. This CDR3 reads CATSTGGHTGELFF. Partial CDR3 DNA: TGTGCCACCTCCACCGGGGGGCACACCGGGGAG. V is TRBV19 and J is TRBJ2-2; TRBD2 might be the D (7 bases). With the read ending 3 residues before the CDR3 end, the germline J gene is used to fill in that end. The germline CDR1 and CDR2 sequences are LNHDA and SQIVND (reference sequence). The length of the CDR3 is 14 residues. The V end lost 10 bases, the J end lost 3 bases, and 15 bases lay between the germline ends.

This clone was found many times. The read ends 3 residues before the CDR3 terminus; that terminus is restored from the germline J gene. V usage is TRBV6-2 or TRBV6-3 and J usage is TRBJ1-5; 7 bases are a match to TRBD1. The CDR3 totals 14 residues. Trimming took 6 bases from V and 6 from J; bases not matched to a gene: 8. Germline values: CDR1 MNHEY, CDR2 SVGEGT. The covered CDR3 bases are TGTGCCAGCAGCCCACCGACAGGGAGTCAGCCC. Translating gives CASSPPTGSQP. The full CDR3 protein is CASSPPTGSQPQHF.

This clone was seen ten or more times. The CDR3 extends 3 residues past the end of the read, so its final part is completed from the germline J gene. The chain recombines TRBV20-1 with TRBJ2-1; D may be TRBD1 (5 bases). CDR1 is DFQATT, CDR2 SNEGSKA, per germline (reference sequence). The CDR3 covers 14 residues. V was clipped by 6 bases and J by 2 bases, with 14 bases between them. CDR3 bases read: TGCAGTGCAGTACAGGCTGTAACCTACAATGAG. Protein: CSAVQAVTYNE. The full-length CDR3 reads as CSAVQAVTYNEQFF.

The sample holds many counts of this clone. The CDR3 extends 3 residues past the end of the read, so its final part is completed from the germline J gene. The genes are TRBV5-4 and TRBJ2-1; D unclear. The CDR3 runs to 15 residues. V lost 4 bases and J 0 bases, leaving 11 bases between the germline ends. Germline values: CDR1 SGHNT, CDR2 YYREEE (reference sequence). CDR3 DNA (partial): TGTGCCAGCAGCCCCGGGTGGGTCTCCTACAATGAG. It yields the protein CASSPGWVSYNE. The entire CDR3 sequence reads CASSPGWVSYNEQFF.

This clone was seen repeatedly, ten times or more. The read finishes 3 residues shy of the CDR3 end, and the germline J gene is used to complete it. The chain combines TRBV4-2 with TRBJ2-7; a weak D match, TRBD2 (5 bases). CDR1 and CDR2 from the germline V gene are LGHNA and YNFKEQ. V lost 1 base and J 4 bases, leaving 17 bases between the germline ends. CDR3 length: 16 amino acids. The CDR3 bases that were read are TGTGCCAGCAGCCAAGTTTTCGATCTAGCACTGTACGAG. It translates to CASSQVFDLALYE. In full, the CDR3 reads CASSQVFDLALYEQYF.

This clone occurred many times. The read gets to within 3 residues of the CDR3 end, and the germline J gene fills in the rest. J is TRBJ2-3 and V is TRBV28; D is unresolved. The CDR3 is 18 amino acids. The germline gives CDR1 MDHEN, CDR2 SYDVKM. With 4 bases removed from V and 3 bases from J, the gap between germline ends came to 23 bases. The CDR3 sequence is CASSCRLLCPEPTDTQYF. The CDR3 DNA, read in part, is TGTGCCAGCAGTTGTCGACTCCTCTGTCCAGAGCCTACAGATACG. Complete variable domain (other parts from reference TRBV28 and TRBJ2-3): DVKVTQSSRYLVKRTGEKVFLECVQDMDHENMFWYRQDPGLGLRLIYFSYDVKMKEKGDIPEGYSVSREKKERFSLILESASTNQTSMYLCASSCRLLCPEPTDTQYFGPGTRLTVL.